The present TCR beta chain was sequenced within a study of blood T cell repertoires in COVID-19. Overall study context: The origin of the acute and convalescent COVID-19 samples was the United States, Italy and Spain. Sample material is recorded as cDNA or gDNA derived from T cells, B-cell-depleted T cells, or PBMCs.

Original processing notes: Amplification of reference gene primers provided the estimated nucleated cell counts. Assay: immunoSEQ multiplex PCR; the TCRdb copy retains only in-frame clones and omits some. V and J calls plus clone size are reproduced from that table; the DNA served to infer D and trimming. The sample yields roughly 190,000 clones, about three quarters seen once. This clone was observed a single time. J was trimmed by 0 bases and V by 1 base; bases with no gene match: 1. The CDR3 consists of 15 residues. The germline V gene has CDR1 SGHDN and CDR2 FVKESK. V is TRBV14 and J is TRBJ1-1, with 8 bases that match TRBD1. Sequencing was carried out using peripheral blood. The sequence came from a woman between 45 and 65 years old with active or convalescent COVID-19. The CDR3 spells CASSQGQGMNTEAFF. CDR3 sequence (DNA): TGTGCCAGCAGCCAAGGACAGGGGATGAACACTGAAGCTTTCTTT. Supplemented by reference TRBV14 and TRBJ1-1, the full variable domain reads EAGVTQFPSHSVIEKGQTVTLRCDPISGHDNLYWYRRVMGKEIKFLLHFVKESKQDESGMPNNRFLAERTGGTYSTLKVQPAELEDSGVYFCASSQGQGMNTEAFFGQGTRLTVV.